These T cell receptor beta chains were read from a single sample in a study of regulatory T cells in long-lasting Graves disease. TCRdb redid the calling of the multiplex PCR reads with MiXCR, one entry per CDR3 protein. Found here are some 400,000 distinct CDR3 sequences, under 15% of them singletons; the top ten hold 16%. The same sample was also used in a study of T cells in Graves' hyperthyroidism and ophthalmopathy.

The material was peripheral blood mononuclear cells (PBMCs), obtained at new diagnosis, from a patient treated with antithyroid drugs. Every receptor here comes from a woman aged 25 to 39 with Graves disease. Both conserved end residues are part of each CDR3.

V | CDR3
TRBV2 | CASRAEGGSTYEQYF
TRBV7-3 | CASSSGTSGRTDTQYF
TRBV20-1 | CSARGLAALLSYNEQFF
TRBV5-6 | CASRKTSGANTDTQYF
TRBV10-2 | CASSPAAWGTGELFF
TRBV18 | CASSTLGTALGPQHF
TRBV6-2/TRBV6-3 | CASGRAHEQYF
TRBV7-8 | CASSSLLGSSYNEQFF
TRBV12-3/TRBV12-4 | CASTSEILGTYGYTF
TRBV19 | CASSDRGDTEAFF
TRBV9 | CASSVVAENTEAFF
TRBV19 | CASRPLQGAKGNTIYF
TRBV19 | CASRTNRGESKQFF
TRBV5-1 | CASSSGRGRVRNEQFF
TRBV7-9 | CASSLGISVPEQYF
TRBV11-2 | CASSLAAPRRINEKLFF
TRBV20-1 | CSARHSTGTDTQYF
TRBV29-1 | CSVLVKDRQETQYF
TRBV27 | CASRGQGAYSNQPQHF
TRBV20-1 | CSARALASGSSYEQYF
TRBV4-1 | CASSAVSGSWAGELFF
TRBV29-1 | CSVEVRLAGLRVNTEQFF
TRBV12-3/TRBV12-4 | CASRTSAYEQYF
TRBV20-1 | CSARKPSSGRTDEQFF
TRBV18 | CASSNERELWNEQFF
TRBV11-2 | CASSLRPTQETQYF
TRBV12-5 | CASGEGTSGRGADTQYF
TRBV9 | CASSVRSGPITDTQYF
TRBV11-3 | CASSSPEGDEQYF
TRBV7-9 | CASSLKSAGFLQAQHF
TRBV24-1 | CATSDTNQPQHF
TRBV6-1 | CASRMGFKNEQFF